One sample yielded the 23 T cell receptor beta chains listed below, sequenced in a study of monozygotic twins with inflammatory bowel disease. TCRdb re-analyzed the 5' RACE reads; it lists each CDR3 protein once, without DNA. Its listing shows 400,000 to 500,000 distinct CDR3 sequences. Sequencing was done on a sample of blood. These receptors originate from a human donor with ulcerative colitis or Crohn's disease, or a healthy co-twin of an affected twin (not recorded which).

The V call is TRBV4-3, the J call TRBJ2-3; TCRdb's D call of TRBD1 is untestable without DNA. Looked up from germline, CDR1 is LGHNA and CDR2 is YSLEER. The CDR3 consists of 16 residues. CDR3: CASSQGNEAGADTQYF.

The J gene is TRBJ2-7, the V gene TRBV4-1; TCRdb outputs TRBD1, but without DNA this stays unchecked. The CDR3 spans 18 residues. CDR1 is MGHRA, CDR2 YSYEKL, per germline. Here the CDR3 reads CASSQAVDRGVSTREQYF.

The chain uses TRBV6-2 or TRBV6-3 and TRBJ2-7. CDR3 length: 11 amino acids. The germline V gene has CDR1 MNHEY and CDR2 SVGEGT. CDR3 in amino acids: CASSLPHEQYF.

J is TRBJ2-1 and V is TRBV4-3; the D call from TCRdb, TRBD2, cannot be confirmed without DNA. This CDR3 is built from 15 residues. Germline assignment: CDR1 LGHNA and CDR2 YSLEER. CDR3 protein: CASSQDRSGVNEQFF.

V and J are TRBV6-5 and TRBJ1-5; without DNA, the TCRdb call of TRBD1 cannot be checked. CDR1 is MNHEY, CDR2 SVGAGI, per germline. CDR3 length equals 13 residues. CDR3 residues: CASTGGYNQPQHF.

The gene calls are TRBV6-1 and TRBJ1-1; the D call from TCRdb, TRBD1, cannot be confirmed without DNA. Germline V CDR1 and CDR2: MNHNS, SASEGT. The CDR3 loop spans 16 amino acids. This CDR3 reads CASSEWGQGRNLGAFF.

The J gene is TRBJ2-3, the V gene TRBV11-2. The germline V gene encodes CDR1 SGHAT and CDR2 FQNNGV. The CDR3 is 14 amino acids. The chain's CDR3 is CASSLERVKDTQYF.

The chain joins TRBV5-1 to TRBJ2-7; the TCRdb D gene call, TRBD2, has no DNA to confirm it. The CDR3 consists of 15 residues. The germline V gene encodes CDR1 SGHRS and CDR2 YFSETQ. CDR3: CASSATSGGTYEQYF.

The chain has TRBV27 and TRBJ1-6; TCRdb picks TRBD1, but there is no DNA to check that call. The CDR3 length is 17 residues. Germline CDR1 and CDR2: MNHEY and SMNVEV (reference sequence). The CDR3 is CASRVWGLVSYNSPLHF.

The CDR3 sequence: CASSQTGLGEKLFF. The rearrangement uses TRBV6-1 and TRBJ1-4; TCRdb gives TRBD1 as the D gene, but with no DNA this cannot be confirmed. This CDR3 region has 14 residues. Germline V gene lookup returns CDR1 MNHNS and CDR2 SASEGT.

The chain joins TRBV10-2 to TRBJ1-1; TCRdb names TRBD1, which stays unverified in the absence of DNA. Germline V gene sequence: CDR1 WSHSY, CDR2 SAAADI. This CDR3 comprises 13 residues. This chain's CDR3 is CASSPNRGTEAFF.

The rearrangement links TRBV9 to TRBJ2-5. The CDR3 consists of 15 residues. Germline V gene sequence: CDR1 SGDLS, CDR2 YYNGEE. The CDR3 protein is CASSAEFYGEETQYF. Supplemented by reference TRBV9 and TRBJ2-5, the full variable domain reads DSGVTQTPKHLITATGQRVTLRCSPRSGDLSVYWYQQSLDQGLQFLIQYYNGEERAKGNILERFSAQQFPDLHSELNLSSLELGDSALYFCASSAEFYGEETQYFGPGTRLLVL.

This rearrangement joins TRBV7-6 to TRBJ2-1. The CDR3 is made up of 13 amino acids. The germline CDR1 and CDR2 sequences are SGHVS and FNYEAQ. The CDR3 loop is CASSSRSHNEQFF. The whole variable domain, remainder taken from reference TRBV7-6 and TRBJ2-1, is GAGVSQSPRYKVTKRGQDVALRCDPISGHVSLYWYRQALGQGPEFLTYFNYEAQQDKSGLPNDRFSAERPEGSISTLTIQRTEQRDSAMYRCASSSRSHNEQFFGPGTRLTVL.

This chain joins TRBV6-5 and TRBJ1-5; absent DNA, TCRdb's TRBD1 call cannot be checked. Per the germline V gene, CDR1 is MNHEY and CDR2 is SVGAGI. CDR3 length: 17 amino acids. CDR3 protein: CASSYWGQGASNQPQHF.

V is TRBV27 and J is TRBJ2-1; lacking DNA, the TRBD1 call made by TCRdb goes unchecked. The CDR3 loop spans 16 amino acids. Germline CDR1 MNHEY, CDR2 SMNVEV (reference sequence). This CDR3 reads CASSLSSGELVNEQFF.

The gene calls are TRBV3-1 and TRBJ2-5; TCRdb picks TRBD2, but there is no DNA to check that call. Per germline, CDR1 LGHDT and CDR2 YNNKEL (reference sequence). The CDR3 has 15 residues. The CDR3 protein is CASSHPLGGQETQYF.

This chain links TRBV7-3 with TRBJ2-5; lacking DNA, the TRBD1 call made by TCRdb goes unchecked. CDR3 length: 15 amino acids. CDR1 and CDR2 (germline): SGHTA, FQGTGA. The CDR3 sequence is CASSLGTGGQETQYF. The whole variable domain, remainder taken from reference TRBV7-3 and TRBJ2-5, is GAGVSQTPSNKVTEKGKYVELRCDPISGHTALYWYRQSLGQGPEFLIYFQGTGAADDSGLPNDRFFAVRPEGSVSTLKIQRTERGDSAVYLCASSLGTGGQETQYFGPGTRLLVL.

This sequence joins TRBV20-1 and TRBJ1-5; without DNA, the TCRdb call of TRBD1 cannot be checked. CDR1 is DFQATT, CDR2 SNEGSKA, per germline (reference sequence). There are 12 residues in the CDR3. The CDR3 region is CSARDRAQPQHF.

The J gene is TRBJ2-1, the V gene TRBV7-8; with no DNA, the TCRdb D assignment of TRBD1 cannot be verified. Germline CDR1 and CDR2: SGHVS and FQNEAQ. The CDR3 length is 14 residues. This CDR3 reads CASSRKGAYNEQFF.

The rearrangement links TRBV11-2 to TRBJ2-3; TCRdb selects TRBD1, and the lack of DNA leaves this call unchecked. The length of the CDR3 is 14 residues. In germline, CDR1 is SGHAT, CDR2 FQNNGV. The chain's CDR3 is CASSSDWGTDTQYF.

This chain connects TRBV7-2 to TRBJ1-4; the TCRdb call, TRBD1, lacks DNA for checking. This CDR3 comprises 14 residues. Germline V lookup: CDR1 SGHTA, CDR2 FQGNSA. The CDR3 here is CASSFGGKGEKLFF.

The chain combines TRBV6-1 with TRBJ2-5; the TCRdb D gene call, TRBD2, has no DNA to confirm it. This CDR3 has 15 amino acids. Germline loops: CDR1 MNHNS, CDR2 SASEGT. The CDR3 sequence: CASSEVGTARETQYF.

This CDR3 is CASSLEGWNTEAFF. The chain uses TRBV5-1 and TRBJ1-1. Germline V gene sequence: CDR1 SGHRS, CDR2 YFSETQ. The CDR3 contains 14 residues.